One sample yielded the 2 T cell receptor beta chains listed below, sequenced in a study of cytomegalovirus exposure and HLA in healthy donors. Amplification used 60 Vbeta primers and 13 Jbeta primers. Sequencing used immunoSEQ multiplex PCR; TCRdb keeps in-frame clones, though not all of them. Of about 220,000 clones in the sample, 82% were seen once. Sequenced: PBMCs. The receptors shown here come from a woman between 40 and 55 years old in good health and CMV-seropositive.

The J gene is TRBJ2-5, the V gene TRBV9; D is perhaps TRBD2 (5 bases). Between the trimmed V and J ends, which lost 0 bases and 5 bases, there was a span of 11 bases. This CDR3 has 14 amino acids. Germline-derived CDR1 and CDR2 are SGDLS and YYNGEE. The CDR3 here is CASSVAGIRETQYF. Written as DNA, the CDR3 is TGTGCCAGCAGCGTAGCGGGGATTCGGGAGACCCAGTACTTC.

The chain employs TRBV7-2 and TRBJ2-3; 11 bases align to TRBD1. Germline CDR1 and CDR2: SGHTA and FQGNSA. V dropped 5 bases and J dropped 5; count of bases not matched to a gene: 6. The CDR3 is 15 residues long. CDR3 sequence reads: CASSTDRGLRDTQYF. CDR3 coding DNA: TGTGCCAGCAGCACGGACAGGGGGCTTCGAGATACGCAGTATTTT.